The 21 T cell receptor beta chains in this list originate from one sample, sequenced in a study of blood T cell repertoires in COVID-19 (dated by TCRdb to the early 2020s). Library preparation employed the immunoSEQ multiplex PCR assay. This is the immuneACCESS table as TCRdb keeps it, with only in-frame sequences that have V and J called. A part of the clones is gone; compared with another copy, unresolved V genes explain less than half, and the rest is unexplained. The sample profile shows around 420,000 clones; 88% of them were found once. The top ten hold around 2.1% of the sample. Input material: PBMCs or T cells enriched from blood (not recorded which). The receptors were gathered from a woman between 40 and 50 years old with acute COVID-19.

In its sample, this clone was seen once. The chain links TRBV29-1 to TRBJ1-1; 8 bases align to TRBD1. The CDR3 covers 13 residues. Germline trimming cut 5 bases from V and 5 bases from J; bases unmatched to any gene: 7. Per germline, CDR1 SQVTM and CDR2 ANQGSEA. This CDR3 is CSVIDRGWTEAFF. CDR3 DNA sequence: TGCAGCGTTATTGACAGGGGTTGGACTGAAGCTTTCTTT.

The chain combines TRBV2 with TRBJ1-6; the D is unclear. This CDR3 spans 15 amino acids. The V and J ends lost 8 bases and 6 bases respectively, with 17 bases between them. CDR1 is SNHLY, CDR2 FYNNEI, per germline. DNA for the CDR3: TGTGCCAGCCTTTACTCGAGGTCTGGTAATTCACCCCTCCACTTT. Translated: CASLYSRSGNSPLHF.

This rearrangement joins TRBV6-5 to TRBJ1-3, with D maybe TRBD1 (5 bases). From germline, CDR1 is MNHEY and CDR2 SVGAGI. This CDR3 has 13 amino acids. The V end lost 8 bases, the J end lost 4 bases, and 12 bases lay between the germline ends. The DNA of the CDR3 is TGTGCCAGCTACTCGCGGGACGGAAACACCATATATTTT. This gives the protein CASYSRDGNTIYF.

V and J are TRBV5-1 and TRBJ2-2, with TRBD2 matching over 11 bases. V was clipped by 4 bases and J by 5 bases; unmatched bases: 10. Germline-derived CDR1 and CDR2 are SGHRS and YFSETQ. The CDR3 contains 17 residues. CDR3 DNA sequence: TGCGCCAGCAGCCCTATTAGCGGGGGGGCCGGAACCGGGGAGCTGTTTTTT. Translated: CASSPISGGAGTGELFF.

The chain uses TRBV19 and TRBJ1-1, with D possibly TRBD1 on 5 matching bases. CDR1 is LNHDA, CDR2 SQIVND, per germline (reference sequence). The CDR3 spans 13 residues. The V and J ends lost 6 bases and 1 base respectively, with 9 bases between them. This CDR3 is CASRPDKNTEAFF. In DNA, the CDR3 is TGTGCCAGTAGACCGGACAAGAACACTGAAGCTTTCTTT.

The chain carries TRBV6-5 and TRBJ1-5; no clear D gene. The CDR3 consists of 15 residues. V lost 0 bases, J lost 6 bases, and 12 bases lay in between. Germline V gene data show CDR1 as MNHEY and CDR2 as SVGAGI. The CDR3 DNA reads as TGTGCCAGCAGTTACTCGACGGGAGCGGGTCAGCCCCAGCATTTT. Translating it yields CASSYSTGAGQPQHF.

The CDR3: CASRSLSYEQYF. For the CDR3, the DNA is TGTGCCAGCAGGAGCCTCTCCTACGAGCAGTACTTC. V usage is TRBV2 and J usage is TRBJ2-7; D unresolved. The germline CDR1 and CDR2 sequences are SNHLY and FYNNEI. Between the trimmed V and J ends, which lost 6 bases and 0 bases, there was a span of 6 bases. The CDR3 extends over 12 amino acids.

V is TRBV2 and J is TRBJ2-7; 7 bases map to TRBD1. The CDR3 contains 14 residues. Trimming removed 5 bases from V and 7 bases from J; junction bases left unmatched: 11. From germline, CDR1 is SNHLY and CDR2 FYNNEI. CDR3 residues: CASSRDRPPREQYF. The CDR3 region has the DNA TGTGCCAGCAGTAGGGACAGACCCCCGCGGGAGCAGTACTTC.

Here the CDR3 DNA reads TGTGCCAGCAGCTTTAAACAGGGTGAAGAGACCCAGTACTTC. It translates to CASSFKQGEETQYF. The J gene is TRBJ2-5, the V gene TRBV5-8; perhaps TRBD1 as D (6 bases). This CDR3 comprises 14 residues. The V end was cut by 2 bases, the J end by 3 bases, with 11 bases between. CDR1 and CDR2 (germline): SGHTS, YDEGEE.

The V gene is TRBV7-8, the J gene TRBJ1-5; D ambiguous. CDR1 is SGHVS, CDR2 FQNEAQ, per germline. This CDR3 spans 15 amino acids. The V end was cut by 2 bases, the J end by 3 bases, with 11 bases between. The CDR3 DNA is TGTGCCAGCAGCTTAAGCGGGCAGAACAATCAGCCCCAGCATTTT. Its protein is CASSLSGQNNQPQHF.

The chain employs TRBV5-1 and TRBJ2-3, with D possibly matching TRBD2 (6 bases). The V gene lost 2 bases and the J gene lost 6 bases, with 10 bases spanning the gap. The CDR3 is 13 residues long. Germline lookup yields CDR1 SGHRS and CDR2 YFSETQ. The CDR3 DNA sequence: TGCGCCAGCAGCTTCCTAAGCGGGGATACGCAGTATTTT. This gives the protein CASSFLSGDTQYF.

V and J are TRBV5-1 and TRBJ2-1, with 9 bases aligning to TRBD1. The germline CDR1 and CDR2 sequences are SGHRS and YFSETQ. The CDR3 covers 15 residues. The ends lost 2 bases at V and 3 bases at J; junction bases unmatched: 3. Here the CDR3 reads CASSFRQGVYNEQFF. CDR3 bases: TGCGCCAGCAGCTTTAGACAGGGGGTCTACAATGAGCAGTTCTTC.

This clone was seen once. CDR3 nucleotides: TGTGCCAGCAAAAAGGGGACCTACAATGAGCAGTTCTTC. Amino acids: CASKKGTYNEQFF. This chain joins TRBV12-3 or TRBV12-4 and TRBJ2-1, with D perhaps TRBD1 (5 bases). This CDR3 is built from 13 residues. Trimming removed 7 bases from V and 2 bases from J, with 9 bases in between.

The CDR3 reads CASRTDSGANVLTF. The CDR3 DNA is TGTGCCAGCAGGACTGACTCTGGGGCCAACGTCCTGACTTTC. This chain links TRBV5-4 with TRBJ2-6; D is uncertain. The CDR3 spans 14 residues. V gave up 5 bases and J gave up 0 bases, with 6 bases separating them. Germline values: CDR1 SGHNT, CDR2 YYREEE (reference sequence).

J is TRBJ1-2 and V is TRBV5-1; TRBD1 aligns across 9 bases. The CDR3 loop spans 13 amino acids. The V gene end was trimmed by 5 bases and the J gene end by 6 bases; junction bases not matched to a gene: 5. From germline, CDR1 is SGHRS and CDR2 YFSETQ. The CDR3 reads CASRQQGADGYTF. The CDR3 nucleotides read TGCGCCAGCAGACAACAGGGGGCTGATGGCTACACCTTC.

V is TRBV5-1 and J is TRBJ2-7; D is undetermined. Trimming pared 5 bases from V and 5 bases from J, leaving 11 bases between. From germline, CDR1 is SGHRS and CDR2 YFSETQ. The CDR3 spans 12 residues. CDR3 region: CASRSGTHEQYF. As DNA, the CDR3 is TGCGCCAGCAGATCAGGAACCCACGAGCAGTACTTC.

The chain uses TRBV12-3 or TRBV12-4 and TRBJ1-1; D is undetermined. Trimming took 3 bases from V and 7 from J, leaving 12 bases between them. The CDR3 consists of 13 residues. CDR3 sequence: CASSLFLSNEAFF. CDR3 in DNA: TGTGCCAGCAGTTTGTTCTTGAGCAATGAAGCTTTCTTT.

As concerns this clone: A junction boundary mismatches the germline segment, possibly from a read error. The rearrangement joins TRBV10-2 to TRBJ1-2, with TRBD1 matching 7 bases. The CDR3 extends over 13 amino acids. CDR1 WSHSY and CDR2 SAAADI come from the germline V gene. CDR3 in amino acids: CASREGATNGYTF. As DNA, the CDR3 is TGCGCCAGCCGTGAGGGGGCTACAAATGGCTACACCTTC.

The V gene is TRBV19, the J gene TRBJ1-5; TRBD1 is a possible D gene (5 bases). The V end was cut by 3 bases, the J end by 0 bases, with 12 bases between. This CDR3 contains 16 residues. CDR1 LNHDA and CDR2 SQIVND come from the germline V gene (reference sequence). The CDR3 region is CASSIVRQYSNQPQHF. In DNA form, the CDR3 reads TGTGCCAGTAGTATTGTGAGACAGTATAGCAATCAGCCCCAGCATTTT.

The J gene is TRBJ2-3, the V gene TRBV5-8, with 8 positions matching TRBD2. This CDR3 is 16 amino acids long. The J segment lost 3 bases and the V segment lost 0 bases, leaving 6 bases of the junction unmatched. The germline V gene has CDR1 SGHTS and CDR2 YDEGEE. CDR3 region: CASSLEFSGVTDTQYF. In DNA, the CDR3 is TGTGCCAGCAGCTTGGAGTTTAGCGGGGTGACAGATACGCAGTATTTT. The whole variable domain, remainder taken from reference TRBV5-8 and TRBJ2-3, is EAGVTQSPTHLIKTRGQQATLRCSPISGHTSVYWYQQALGLGLQFLLWYDEGEERNRGNFPPRFSGRQFPNYSSELNVNALELEDSALYLCASSLEFSGVTDTQYFGPGTRLTVL.

The J gene is TRBJ2-1, the V gene TRBV6-4; D call uncertain. The V end lost 3 bases, the J end lost 0 bases, and 9 bases lay between the germline ends. The CDR3 is 15 amino acids. The V gene's germline CDR1 is MRHNA and CDR2 SNTAGT. CDR3 in DNA: TGTGCCAGCAGTGAGAGGCCGTCCTCCTACAATGAGCAGTTCTTC. This sequence encodes CASSERPSSYNEQFF.